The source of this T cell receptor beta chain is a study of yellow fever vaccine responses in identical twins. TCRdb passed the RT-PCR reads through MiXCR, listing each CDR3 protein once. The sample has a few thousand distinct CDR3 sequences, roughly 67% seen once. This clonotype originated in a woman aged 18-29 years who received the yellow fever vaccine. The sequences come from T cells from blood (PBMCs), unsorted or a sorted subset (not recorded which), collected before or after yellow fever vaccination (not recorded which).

Here the CDR3 DNA reads TGCAGCGTCGAGAATTATGGGCAGGGCACCTACGAGCAGTACTTC. Translation gives CSVENYGQGTYEQYF. V and J are TRBV29-1 and TRBJ2-7, with TRBD1 as a possible D gene (5 bases). Germline assignment: CDR1 SQVTM and CDR2 ANQGSEA. V was pared by 6 bases and J by 2 bases, with 20 bases between. The CDR3 sequence is 15 residues long.